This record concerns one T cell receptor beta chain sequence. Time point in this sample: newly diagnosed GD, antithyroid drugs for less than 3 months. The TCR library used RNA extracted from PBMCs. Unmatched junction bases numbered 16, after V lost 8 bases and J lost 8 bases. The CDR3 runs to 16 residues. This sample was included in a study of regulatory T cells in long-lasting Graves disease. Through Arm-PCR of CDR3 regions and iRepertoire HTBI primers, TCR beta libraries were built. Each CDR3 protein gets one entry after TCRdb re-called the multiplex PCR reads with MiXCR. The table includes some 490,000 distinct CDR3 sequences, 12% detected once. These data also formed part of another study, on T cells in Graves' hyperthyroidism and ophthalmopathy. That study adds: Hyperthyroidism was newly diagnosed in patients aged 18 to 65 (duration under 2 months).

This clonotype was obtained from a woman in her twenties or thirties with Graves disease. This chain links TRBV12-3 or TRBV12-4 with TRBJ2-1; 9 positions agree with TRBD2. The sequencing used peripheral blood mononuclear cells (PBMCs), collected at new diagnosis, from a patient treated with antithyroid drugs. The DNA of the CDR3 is TGTGCCAGCTCGCTAGGCCTAGCGGGAAAGGAGCATGAGCAGTTCTTC. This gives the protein CASSLGLAGKEHEQFF.